The rows below give T cell receptor beta chains drawn from one sample of a study of T cell responses to AZD1222 COVID-19 vaccine. Clones were read by immunoSEQ multiplex PCR, and TCRdb kept only the in-frame ones, dropping some. Among more than 95,000 clones listed, roughly 90% were seen once. Sequenced material: peripheral blood, taken on day 0 of AZD1222 vaccination. Source of these receptors: an adult in good health. Each CDR3 is given with its conserved first and last residue. The D gene is left open where the match is weak. Clone size is not always given. Where it is, it says once, few, many or a class for expanded clones.

CDR3: CASSPGQGAGYGYTF; DNA: TGCGCCAGCAGCCCGGGACAGGGGGCGGGCTATGGCTACACCTTC; V: TRBV4-1; J: TRBJ1-2; D: TRBD1; size: -
CDR3: CASSETRGRTGELFF; DNA: TGCGCCAGCAGTGAGACTAGGGGGCGCACCGGGGAGCTGTTTTTT; V: TRBV10-1; J: TRBJ2-2; D: TRBD1; size: -
CDR3: CASSPKGGPNEQYF; DNA: TGCGCCAGCAGCCCCAAGGGGGGCCCTAACGAGCAGTACTTC; V: TRBV4-1; J: TRBJ2-7; D: -; size: -
CDR3: CASSLQTGTDTQYF; DNA: TGTGCCAGCAGTTTACAGACGGGAACAGATACGCAGTATTTT; V: TRBV28; J: TRBJ2-3; D: -; size: few
CDR3: CASSFGSSGGRETQYF; DNA: TGTGCCAGCAGTTTCGGTTCTAGTGGGGGAAGGGAGACCCAGTACTTC; V: TRBV27; J: TRBJ2-5; D: -; size: few
CDR3: CASNEWDPDYEQYF; DNA: TGTGCCAGCAACGAATGGGACCCCGACTACGAGCAGTACTTC; V: TRBV28; J: TRBJ2-7; D: -; size: -
CDR3: CASSPRLIQETQYF; DNA: TGTGCCAGCAGCCCCCGACTAATCCAAGAGACCCAGTACTTC; V: TRBV9; J: TRBJ2-5; D: -; size: -
CDR3: CASSLVGTGGYYNSPLHF; DNA: TGTGCCAGCAGTTTAGTCGGGACAGGCGGATACTATAATTCACCCCTCCACTTT; V: TRBV27; J: TRBJ1-6; D: TRBD1; size: -
CDR3: CASTGNYGYTF; DNA: TGTGCCAGCACGGGAAACTATGGCTACACCTTC; V: TRBV3-1/TRBV3-2; J: TRBJ1-2; D: -; size: -
CDR3: CASSLDGTGDQPQHF; DNA: TGTGCCAGCAGCTTAGACGGGACAGGGGATCAGCCCCAGCATTTT; V: TRBV7-2; J: TRBJ1-5; D: TRBD1; size: -
CDR3: CASTLDPRPHEQYF; DNA: TGTGCCAGCACCCTGGACCCTCGTCCCCACGAGCAGTACTTC; V: TRBV11-2; J: TRBJ2-7; D: -; size: -
CDR3: CASSQDRREGQGSSQPQHF; DNA: TGTGCCAGCAGCCAAGATCGCAGAGAGGGACAGGGGAGTAGCCAGCCCCAGCATTTT; V: TRBV3-1/TRBV3-2; J: TRBJ1-5; D: TRBD1; size: once
CDR3: CASSQEGGSGLVGAISSYNEQFF; DNA: TGTGCCAGCAGCCAAGAAGGGGGATCGGGACTAGTGGGGGCCATAAGCTCCTACAATGAGCAGTTCTTC; V: TRBV4-2; J: TRBJ2-1; D: TRBD2; size: -
CDR3: CASSTLTGGLAETQYF; DNA: TGTGCCAGCAGCACCCTGACAGGGGGCTTAGCGGAGACCCAGTACTTC; V: TRBV3-1/TRBV3-2; J: TRBJ2-5; D: TRBD1; size: once
CDR3: CASALNRGGDDEQFF; DNA: TGTGCTAGTGCCCTTAATAGGGGGGGGGATGATGAGCAGTTCTTC; V: TRBV12-5; J: TRBJ2-1; D: -; size: -
CDR3: CASSVNGGRWTEAFF; DNA: TGTGCCAGCAGCGTAAACGGGGGAAGGTGGACTGAAGCTTTCTTT; V: TRBV9; J: TRBJ1-1; D: -; size: -
CDR3: CASSLVGQSQETQYF; DNA: TGTGCCAGCAGCTTAGTAGGACAATCCCAAGAGACCCAGTACTTC; V: TRBV7-6; J: TRBJ2-5; D: -; size: -
CDR3: CASSQDRGQLYGYTF; DNA: TGCGCCAGCAGCCAAGATCGGGGACAACTCTATGGCTACACCTTC; V: TRBV4-1; J: TRBJ1-2; D: -; size: -
CDR3: CASSLQGDQPQHF; DNA: TGTGCCAGCAGCCTACAGGGTGATCAGCCCCAGCATTTT; V: TRBV27; J: TRBJ1-5; D: -; size: few
CDR3: CASSDRAGNEKLFF; DNA: TGTGCCAGCAGTGACAGGGCGGGTAATGAAAAACTGTTTTTT; V: TRBV6-4; J: TRBJ1-4; D: -; size: -
CDR3: CASSMSGAYEQYF; DNA: TGTGCCAGTAGTATGTCGGGGGCTTACGAGCAGTACTTC; V: TRBV19; J: TRBJ2-7; D: -; size: -
CDR3: CASSLGRDSYNYGYTF; DNA: TGTGCCAGCAGCTTAGGCAGGGATTCATATAACTATGGCTACACCTTC; V: TRBV7-6; J: TRBJ1-2; D: -; size: -
CDR3: CASSLGRGAETQYF; DNA: TGTGCCAGCAGCTTAGGAAGGGGTGCGGAGACCCAGTACTTC; V: TRBV11-2; J: TRBJ2-5; D: -; size: -
CDR3: CASSQAASEYGYTF; DNA: TGTGCCAGCAGCCAAGCGGCCAGTGAGTATGGCTACACCTTC; V: TRBV14; J: TRBJ1-2; D: -; size: -
CDR3: CASSLALVAGETQYF; DNA: TGTGCCAGCAGCTTAGCCCTAGTGGCGGGGGAGACCCAGTACTTC; V: TRBV7-2; J: TRBJ2-5; D: -; size: -
CDR3: CSVAENTEAFF; DNA: TGCAGCGTTGCTGAGAACACTGAAGCTTTCTTT; V: TRBV29-1; J: TRBJ1-1; D: -; size: -
CDR3: CATSNRGHGYGYTF; DNA: TGTGCCACCTCGAATAGGGGACACGGATATGGCTACACCTTC; V: TRBV2; J: TRBJ1-2; D: -; size: -
CDR3: CASKWGNQPQHF; DNA: TGTGCCAGCAAATGGGGGAATCAGCCCCAGCATTTT; V: TRBV2; J: TRBJ1-5; D: -; size: -
CDR3: CASSSADGRDYNEQFF; DNA: TGCGCCAGCAGCTCAGCGGACGGGCGGGACTACAATGAGCAGTTCTTC; V: TRBV5-1; J: TRBJ2-1; D: -; size: -
CDR3: CASSLDFGNEQYF; DNA: TGTGCCAGCAGCCTCGATTTCGGGAACGAGCAGTACTTC; V: TRBV5-6; J: TRBJ2-7; D: -; size: -
CDR3: CASSLGGGALDEQYF; DNA: TGTGCCAGCAGCTTAGGTGGGGGGGCCCTAGACGAGCAGTACTTC; V: TRBV7-8; J: TRBJ2-7; D: -; size: -
CDR3: CASSLRRSGFNPNEQFF; DNA: TGTGCCAGCAGCCTTCGACGGTCCGGGTTTAACCCAAATGAGCAGTTCTTC; V: TRBV9; J: TRBJ2-1; D: -; size: -
CDR3: CASSPLDRSFYEQYF; DNA: TGTGCCAGCTCACCGTTGGACAGGAGTTTTTACGAGCAGTACTTC; V: TRBV18; J: TRBJ2-7; D: TRBD1; size: -
CDR3: CASSDWAGAVTGELFF; DNA: TGTGCCAGCAGTGATTGGGCAGGGGCGGTCACCGGGGAGCTGTTTTTT; V: TRBV2; J: TRBJ2-2; D: -; size: -
CDR3: CASSLEEHTEAFF; DNA: TGTGCCAGCAGCTTAGAGGAGCACACTGAAGCTTTCTTT; V: TRBV7-9; J: TRBJ1-1; D: -; size: once